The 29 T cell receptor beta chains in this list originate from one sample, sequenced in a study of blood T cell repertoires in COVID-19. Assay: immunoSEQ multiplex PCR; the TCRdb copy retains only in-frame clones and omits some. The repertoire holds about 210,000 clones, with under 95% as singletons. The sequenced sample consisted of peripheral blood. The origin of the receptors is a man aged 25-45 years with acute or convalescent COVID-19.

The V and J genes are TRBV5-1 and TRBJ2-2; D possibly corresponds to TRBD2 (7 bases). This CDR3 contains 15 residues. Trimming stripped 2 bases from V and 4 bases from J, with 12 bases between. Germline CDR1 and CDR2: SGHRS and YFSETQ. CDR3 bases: TGCGCCAGCAGCTTCGGGGGGCACGGCACCGGGGAGCTGTTTTTT. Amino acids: CASSFGGHGTGELFF. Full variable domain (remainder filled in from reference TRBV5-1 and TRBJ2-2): KAGVTQTPRYLIKTRGQQVTLSCSPISGHRSVSWYQQTPGQGLQFLFEYFSETQRNKGNFPGRFSGRQFSNSRSEMNVSTLELGDSALYLCASSFGGHGTGELFFGEGSRLTVL.

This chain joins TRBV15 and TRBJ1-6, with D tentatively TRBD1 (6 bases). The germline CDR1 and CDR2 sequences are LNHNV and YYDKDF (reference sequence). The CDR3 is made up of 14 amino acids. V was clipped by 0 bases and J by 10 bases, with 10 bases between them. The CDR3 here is CATSRDTGLSPLHF. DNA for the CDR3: TGTGCCACCAGCAGAGACACAGGGCTCTCACCCCTCCACTTT.

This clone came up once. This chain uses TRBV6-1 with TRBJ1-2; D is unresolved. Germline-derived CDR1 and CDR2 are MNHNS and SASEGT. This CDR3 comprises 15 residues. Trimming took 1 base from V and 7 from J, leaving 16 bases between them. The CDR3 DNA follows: TGTGCCAGCAGTGAAGTAAGCTTACAGAGCTCTGGCTACACCTTC. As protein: CASSEVSLQSSGYTF.

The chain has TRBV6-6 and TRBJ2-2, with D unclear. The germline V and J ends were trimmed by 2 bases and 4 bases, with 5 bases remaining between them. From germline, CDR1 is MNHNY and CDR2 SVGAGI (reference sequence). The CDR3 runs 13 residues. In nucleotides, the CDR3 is TGTGCCAGCAGTTACGAGGCCACCGGGGAGCTGTTTTTT. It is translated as CASSYEATGELFF.

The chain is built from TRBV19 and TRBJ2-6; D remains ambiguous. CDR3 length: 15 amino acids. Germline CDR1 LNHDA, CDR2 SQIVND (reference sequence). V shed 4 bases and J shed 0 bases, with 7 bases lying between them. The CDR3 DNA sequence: TGTGCCAGTAGTAGTCACAGCTCTGGGGCCAACGTCCTGACTTTC. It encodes CASSSHSSGANVLTF. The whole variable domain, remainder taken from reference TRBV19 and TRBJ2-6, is DGGITQSPKYLFRKEGQNVTLSCEQNLNHDAMYWYRQDPGQGLRLIYYSQIVNDFQKGDIAEGYSVSREKKESFPLTVTSAQKNPTAFYLCASSSHSSGANVLTFGAGSRLTVL.

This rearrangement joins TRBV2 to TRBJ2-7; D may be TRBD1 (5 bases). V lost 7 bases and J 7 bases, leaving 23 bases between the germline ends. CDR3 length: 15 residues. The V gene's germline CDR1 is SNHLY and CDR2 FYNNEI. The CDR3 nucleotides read TGTGCCAGCACCCCTGACAGCTCAAGATTGGGGGAGCAGTACTTC. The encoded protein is CASTPDSSRLGEQYF.

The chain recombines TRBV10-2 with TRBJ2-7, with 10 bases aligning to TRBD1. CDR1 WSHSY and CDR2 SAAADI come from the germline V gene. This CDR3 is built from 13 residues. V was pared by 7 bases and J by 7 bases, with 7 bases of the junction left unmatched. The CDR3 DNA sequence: TGCGCCAGCATTGACAGGGGGCGAGGTGAGCAGTACTTC. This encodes CASIDRGRGEQYF.

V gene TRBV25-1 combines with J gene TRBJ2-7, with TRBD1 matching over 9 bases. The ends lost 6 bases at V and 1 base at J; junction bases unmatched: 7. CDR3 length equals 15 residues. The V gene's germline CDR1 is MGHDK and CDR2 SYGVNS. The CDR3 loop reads CASSSGTGLSYEQYF. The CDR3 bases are TGTGCCAGCAGCTCCGGGACAGGGCTTTCCTACGAGCAGTACTTC.

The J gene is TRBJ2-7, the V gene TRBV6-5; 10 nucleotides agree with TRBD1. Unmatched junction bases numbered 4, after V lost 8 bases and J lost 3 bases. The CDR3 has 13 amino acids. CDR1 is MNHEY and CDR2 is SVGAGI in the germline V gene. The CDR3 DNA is TGTGCCAGCGGACGGACAGGGGGCTACGAGCAGTACTTC. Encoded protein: CASGRTGGYEQYF.

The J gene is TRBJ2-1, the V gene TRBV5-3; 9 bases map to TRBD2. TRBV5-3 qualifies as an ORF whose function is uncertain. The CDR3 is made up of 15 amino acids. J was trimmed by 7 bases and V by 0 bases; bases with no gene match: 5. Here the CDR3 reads CARSLGVAGVNEQFF. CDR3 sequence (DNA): TGTGCCAGAAGCTTGGGGGTAGCGGGAGTTAATGAGCAGTTCTTC.

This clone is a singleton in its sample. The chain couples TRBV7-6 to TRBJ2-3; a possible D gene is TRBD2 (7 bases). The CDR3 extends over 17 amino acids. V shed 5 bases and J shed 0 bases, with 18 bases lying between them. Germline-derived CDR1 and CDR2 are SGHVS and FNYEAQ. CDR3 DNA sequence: TGTGCCAGCAGCCCGTTACTTCCGGGGGGCAGCACAGATACGCAGTATTTT. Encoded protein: CASSPLLPGGSTDTQYF.

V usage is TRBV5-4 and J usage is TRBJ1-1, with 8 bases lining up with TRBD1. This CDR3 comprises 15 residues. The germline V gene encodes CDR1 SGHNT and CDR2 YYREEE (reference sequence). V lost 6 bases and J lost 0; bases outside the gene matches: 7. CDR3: CASNKQQGVNTEAFF. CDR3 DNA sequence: TGTGCCAGCAACAAACAACAGGGGGTGAACACTGAAGCTTTCTTT.

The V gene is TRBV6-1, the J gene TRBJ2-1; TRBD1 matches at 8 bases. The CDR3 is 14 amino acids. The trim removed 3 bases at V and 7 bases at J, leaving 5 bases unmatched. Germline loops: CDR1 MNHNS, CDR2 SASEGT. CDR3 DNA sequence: TGTGCCAGCAGTGACAGGGGGCGTAGAAATGAGCAGTTCTTC. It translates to CASSDRGRRNEQFF.

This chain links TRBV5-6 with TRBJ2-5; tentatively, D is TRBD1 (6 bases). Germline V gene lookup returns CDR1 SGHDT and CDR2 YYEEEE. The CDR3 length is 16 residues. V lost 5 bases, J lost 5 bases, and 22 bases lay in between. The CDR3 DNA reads TGTGCCAGCAGGAGTAGGGGGACGCCCGGATCGGAGACCCAGTACTTC. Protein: CASRSRGTPGSETQYF.

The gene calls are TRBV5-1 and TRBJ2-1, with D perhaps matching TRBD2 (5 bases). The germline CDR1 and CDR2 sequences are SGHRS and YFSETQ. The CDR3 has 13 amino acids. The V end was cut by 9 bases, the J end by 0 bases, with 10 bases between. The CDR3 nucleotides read TGCGCCACCTCTCGGGACTCCTACAATGAGCAGTTCTTC. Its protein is CATSRDSYNEQFF. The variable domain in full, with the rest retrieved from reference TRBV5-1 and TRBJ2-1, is KAGVTQTPRYLIKTRGQQVTLSCSPISGHRSVSWYQQTPGQGLQFLFEYFSETQRNKGNFPGRFSGRQFSNSRSEMNVSTLELGDSALYLCATSRDSYNEQFFGPGTRLTVL.

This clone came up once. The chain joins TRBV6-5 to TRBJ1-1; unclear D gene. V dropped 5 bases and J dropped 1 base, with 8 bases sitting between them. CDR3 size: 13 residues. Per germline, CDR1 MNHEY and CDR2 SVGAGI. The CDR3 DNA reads TGTGCCAGCAGTCTTCGGGAGAACACTGAAGCTTTCTTT. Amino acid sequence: CASSLRENTEAFF.

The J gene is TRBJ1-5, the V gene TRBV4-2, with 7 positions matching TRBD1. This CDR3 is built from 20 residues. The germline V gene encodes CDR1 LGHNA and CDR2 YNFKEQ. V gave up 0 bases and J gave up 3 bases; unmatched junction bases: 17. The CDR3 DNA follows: TGTGCCAGCAGCCAAGATACGGGTGTGTTTGGGGGACAGTTCAATCAGCCCCAGCATTTT. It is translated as CASSQDTGVFGGQFNQPQHF.

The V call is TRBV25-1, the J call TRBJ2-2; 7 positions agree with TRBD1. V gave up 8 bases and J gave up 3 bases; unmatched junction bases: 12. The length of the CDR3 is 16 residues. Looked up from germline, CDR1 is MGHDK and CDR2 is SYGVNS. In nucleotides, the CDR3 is TGTGCCAGCGACGCTGGCAGGGGGATCGACACCGGGGAGCTGTTTTTT. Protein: CASDAGRGIDTGELFF.

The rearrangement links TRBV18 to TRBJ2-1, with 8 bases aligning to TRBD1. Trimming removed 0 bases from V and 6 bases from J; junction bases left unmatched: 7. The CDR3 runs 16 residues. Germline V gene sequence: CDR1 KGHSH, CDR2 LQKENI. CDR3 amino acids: CASSPPWDRRINEQFF. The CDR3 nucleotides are TGTGCCAGCTCACCACCCTGGGACAGGCGGATCAATGAGCAGTTCTTC.

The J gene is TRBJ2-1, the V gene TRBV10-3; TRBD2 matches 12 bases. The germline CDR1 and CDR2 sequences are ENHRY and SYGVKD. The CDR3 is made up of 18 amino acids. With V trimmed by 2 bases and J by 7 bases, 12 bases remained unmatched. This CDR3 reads CAISERSTSGGTGNEQFF. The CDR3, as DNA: TGTGCCATCAGTGAGCGATCCACTAGCGGGGGGACGGGGAATGAGCAGTTCTTC.

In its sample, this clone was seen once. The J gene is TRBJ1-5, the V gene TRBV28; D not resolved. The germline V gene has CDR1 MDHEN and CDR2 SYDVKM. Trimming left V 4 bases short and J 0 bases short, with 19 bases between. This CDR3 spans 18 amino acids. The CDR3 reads CASSSPAGSGYSNQPQHF. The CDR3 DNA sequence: TGTGCCAGCAGTTCCCCGGCAGGCAGCGGATATAGCAATCAGCCCCAGCATTTT. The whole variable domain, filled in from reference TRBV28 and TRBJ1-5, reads DVKVTQSSRYLVKRTGEKVFLECVQDMDHENMFWYRQDPGLGLRLIYFSYDVKMKEKGDIPEGYSVSREKKERFSLILESASTNQTSMYLCASSSPAGSGYSNQPQHFGDGTRLSIL.

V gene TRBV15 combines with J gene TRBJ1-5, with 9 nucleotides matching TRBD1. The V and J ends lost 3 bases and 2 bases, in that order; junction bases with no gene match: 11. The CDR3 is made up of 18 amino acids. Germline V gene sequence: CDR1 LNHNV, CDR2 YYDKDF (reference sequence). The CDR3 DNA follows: TGTGCCACCAGCAGGGCTGGACAGGGGAATGTAGGCAATCAGCCCCAGCATTTT. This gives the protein CATSRAGQGNVGNQPQHF.

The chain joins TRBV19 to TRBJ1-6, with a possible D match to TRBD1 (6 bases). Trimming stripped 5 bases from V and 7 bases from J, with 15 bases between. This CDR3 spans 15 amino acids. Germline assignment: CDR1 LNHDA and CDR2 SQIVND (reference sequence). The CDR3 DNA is TGTGCCAGTAGTTCAGGACAGTTCGGCAATTCACCCCTCCACTTT. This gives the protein CASSSGQFGNSPLHF.

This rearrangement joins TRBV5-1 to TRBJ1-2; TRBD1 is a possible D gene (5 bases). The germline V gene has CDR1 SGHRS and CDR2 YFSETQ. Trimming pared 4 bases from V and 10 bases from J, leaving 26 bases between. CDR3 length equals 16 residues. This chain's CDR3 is CASSADGLYPPGDYTF. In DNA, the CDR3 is TGCGCCAGCAGCGCCGACGGTCTTTACCCCCCGGGGGACTACACCTTC.

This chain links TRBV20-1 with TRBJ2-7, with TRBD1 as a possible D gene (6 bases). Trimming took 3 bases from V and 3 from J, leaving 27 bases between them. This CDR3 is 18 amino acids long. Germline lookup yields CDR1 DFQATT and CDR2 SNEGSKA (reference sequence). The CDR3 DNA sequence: TGCAGTGCTAGTGGCTCCTTGGGGGAACAGGGAAATCGCTACGAGCAGTACTTC. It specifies CSASGSLGEQGNRYEQYF.

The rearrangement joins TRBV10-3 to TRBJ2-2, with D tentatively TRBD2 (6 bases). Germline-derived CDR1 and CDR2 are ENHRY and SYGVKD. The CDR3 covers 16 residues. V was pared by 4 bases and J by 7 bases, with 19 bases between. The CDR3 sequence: CAISGVSVFGGGELFF. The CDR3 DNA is TGTGCCATCAGTGGTGTTAGCGTGTTCGGGGGCGGGGAGCTGTTTTTT.

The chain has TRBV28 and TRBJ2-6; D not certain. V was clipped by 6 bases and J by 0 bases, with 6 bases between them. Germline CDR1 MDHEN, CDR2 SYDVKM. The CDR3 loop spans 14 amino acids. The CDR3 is CASRQSSGANVLTF. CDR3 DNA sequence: TGTGCCAGCAGACAGTCCTCTGGGGCCAACGTCCTGACTTTC.

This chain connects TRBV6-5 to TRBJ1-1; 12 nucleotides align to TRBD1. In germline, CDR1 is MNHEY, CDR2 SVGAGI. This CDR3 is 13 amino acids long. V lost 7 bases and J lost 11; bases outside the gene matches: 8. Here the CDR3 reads CASTRGQGASAFF. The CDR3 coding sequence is TGTGCCAGCACCCGGGGACAGGGGGCTTCGGCTTTCTTT.

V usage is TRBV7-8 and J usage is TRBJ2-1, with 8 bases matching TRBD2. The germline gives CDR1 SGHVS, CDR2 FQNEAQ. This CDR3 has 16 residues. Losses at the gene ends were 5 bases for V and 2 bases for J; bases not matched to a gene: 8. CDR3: CASSETRGAAYNEQFF. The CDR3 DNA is TGTGCCAGCAGCGAGACGCGGGGGGCAGCCTACAATGAGCAGTTCTTC.